This T cell receptor beta chain was documented in a study of identical twins. The CDR3 is 14 amino acids. V shed 6 bases and J 4 bases; nucleotides not matched to a gene: 5. TCRdb fed the 5' RACE reads into MiXCR, producing one record per CDR3 protein. The data contain fewer than 250,000 distinct CDR3 sequences, approximately 7.3% of them singletons. With respect to this clonotype: Its antigen is not known.

Study observations and caveats: Modelling approaches yielded underestimates of out-of-frame TCR alpha sharing between monozygotic twins. With abundant cord blood beta clonotypes, insertions were fewer; memory repertoires showed no such pattern.

The sample was also reused in another study, on yellow fever vaccine responses in identical twins. That publication notes: Twins' vaccine T cell response reportedly seemed partly convergent, partly personalized.

This sequence joins TRBV12-3 or TRBV12-4 and TRBJ1-5; 8 bases are a match to TRBD1. The material sequenced was CD8+ T cells sorted from blood. This TCR came from a woman aged 18-29 years in good health. For the CDR3, the DNA is TGTGCCAGCAGGGCCAGGGGGCGGAATCAGCCCCAGCATTTT. Translation gives CASRARGRNQPQHF.